This T cell receptor beta chain originates from a study of T cell repertoires and leukemia-associated antigens. Study-level results: Specificity and function of the expanded clones need further investigation.

TCRdb redid the calling of the 5' RACE reads with MiXCR, one entry per CDR3 protein. The table has about 11,000 distinct CDR3 sequences, 42% seen once. The CDR3 is made up of 15 amino acids. The germline gives CDR1 MNHEY, CDR2 SVGAGI. The V end lost 5 bases, the J end lost 0 bases, and 11 bases lay between the germline ends. To note about this clonotype: As yet, its antigen is unknown.

Sequencing was carried out using CD3+ T cells sorted from blood and cultured. The clonotype comes from a female donor in good health. The chain employs TRBV6-5 and TRBJ1-5; no clear D gene. For the CDR3, the DNA is TGTGCCAGCAGTAGGACCTCGTATAGCAATCAGCCCCAGCATTTT. It yields the protein CASSRTSYSNQPQHF.